In this sample, the clone carrying this TCR beta chain turned up a few times. The source of the sample is a study of T cell responses to AZD1222 COVID-19 vaccine. Germline V gives CDR1 GTSNPN, CDR2 SVGIG (reference sequence). The V gene end was trimmed by 4 bases and the J gene end by 3 bases; junction bases not matched to a gene: 6. The CDR3 is 14 residues long. The data were produced by immunoSEQ multiplex PCR, yet TCRdb's version contains in-frame clones alone and is incomplete. This table holds 120,000 or so clones, 85% to 90% found once. The sample here was peripheral blood, taken on day 0 of MenACWY control vaccination. V gene TRBV30 combines with J gene TRBJ1-2; 9 positions match TRBD1. The origin of this receptor is an adult in good health. The CDR3 reads CAWTAWDRDYGYTF. The DNA of the CDR3 is TGTGCCTGGACCGCGTGGGACAGGGACTATGGCTACACCTTC.